This T cell receptor beta chain was captured by sequencing in a study of cytomegalovirus exposure and HLA in healthy donors. Findings and caveats of the study: In an earlier analysis, productive rearrangement rates for most beta V segments clustered near 90% or 30%. Analysis was carried out at a later point, and it linked a missense DCLRE1C variant to TCR beta V- and J-gene trimming. An Asian-associated ancestry cluster reportedly showed fewer N-insertions than the roughly 670-donor mean in a later analysis. There were several of the most significant clusters that appeared linked to common viral pathogens in a later analysis.

Germline CDR1 and CDR2: MNHEY and SMNVEV (reference sequence). The CDR3 runs to 13 residues. Deletions cut 6 bases from V and 6 bases from J, with 12 bases between. The PCR employed 60 Vbeta primers together with 13 Jbeta primers. The assay was immunoSEQ multiplex PCR, and TCRdb's table has in-frame clones only and misses some. This table holds 65,000 to 90,000 clones, 65% to 80% found once. On this clone itself: Its antigen remains unknown.

The chain recombines TRBV27 with TRBJ2-1; D ambiguous. Sequenced material: PBMCs. This sequence originates from a young man in good health and CMV-seronegative. The chain's CDR3 is CASRLGSINEQFF. CDR3 coding DNA: TGTGCCAGCAGACTCGGGTCCATCAATGAGCAGTTCTTC.